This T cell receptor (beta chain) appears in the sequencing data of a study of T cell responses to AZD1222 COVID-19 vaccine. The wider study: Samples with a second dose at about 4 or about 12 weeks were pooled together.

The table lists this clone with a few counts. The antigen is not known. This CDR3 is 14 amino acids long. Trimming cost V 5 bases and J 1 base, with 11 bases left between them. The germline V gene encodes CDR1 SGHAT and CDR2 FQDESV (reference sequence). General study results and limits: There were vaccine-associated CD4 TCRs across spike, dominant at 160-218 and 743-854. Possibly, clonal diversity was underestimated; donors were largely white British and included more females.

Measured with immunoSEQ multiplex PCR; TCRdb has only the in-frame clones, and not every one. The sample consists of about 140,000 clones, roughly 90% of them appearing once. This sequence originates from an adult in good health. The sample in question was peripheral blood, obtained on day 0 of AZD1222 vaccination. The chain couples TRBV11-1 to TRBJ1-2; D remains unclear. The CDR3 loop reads CASSRRRDNYGYTF. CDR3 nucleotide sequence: TGTGCCAGCAGCCGACGGAGGGATAACTATGGCTACACCTTC.